This entry lists 17 T cell receptor beta chains sequenced from one sample in a study of cytomegalovirus exposure and HLA in healthy donors. PCR amplification relied on 60 Vbeta primers (plus 13 Jbeta primers). Libraries were prepared by immunoSEQ multiplex PCR; TCRdb keeps only in-frame clonotypes and omits some of them. The sample consists of roughly 180,000 clones, 75% of them appearing once. Sequenced input: PBMCs. These receptors originate from a female donor in good health and CMV-seronegative.

V and J are TRBV19 and TRBJ1-3; D remains unclear. V was shortened by 3 bases and J by 6 bases, with 12 bases between the two germline ends. CDR1 and CDR2 from the germline V gene are LNHDA and SQIVND (reference sequence). The CDR3 consists of 14 residues. As DNA, the CDR3 is TGTGCCAGTAGTATCGCAGTGGAGACAAACACCATATATTTT. Its protein is CASSIAVETNTIYF.

This chain connects TRBV5-1 to TRBJ2-5, with TRBD1 identical over 8 bases. The germline V gene encodes CDR1 SGHRS and CDR2 YFSETQ. The V gene end was trimmed by 6 bases and the J gene end by 3 bases; junction bases not matched to a gene: 7. The CDR3 contains 14 residues. The CDR3 DNA is TGCGCCAGCAATAAGGGACAGGTCGAAGAGACCCAGTACTTC. Its translation is CASNKGQVEETQYF.

The chain joins TRBV19 to TRBJ2-5; TRBD1 is a possible D gene (6 bases). Germline values: CDR1 LNHDA, CDR2 SQIVND (reference sequence). The V gene lost 1 base and the J gene lost 5 bases, with 23 bases spanning the gap. The length of the CDR3 is 18 residues. DNA of the CDR3: TGTGCCAGTAGTATAGTTTTTCGGCGGCAGGGGAGATGGGAGACCCAGTACTTC. As protein: CASSIVFRRQGRWETQYF.

The CDR3 loop reads CASSPSGSKRETQYF. CDR3 nucleotide sequence: TGTGCCAGCAGTCCTAGCGGGAGTAAGCGGGAGACCCAGTACTTC. The V and J genes are TRBV2 and TRBJ2-5; TRBD2 matches at 10 bases. CDR1 is SNHLY, CDR2 FYNNEI, per germline. The V and J ends lost 5 bases and 5 bases, in that order; junction bases with no gene match: 8. The CDR3 length is 15 residues.

This clone has a handful of counts. The chain carries TRBV19 and TRBJ1-2; weak D call: TRBD1 (6 bases). Germline V gene sequence: CDR1 LNHDA, CDR2 SQIVND (reference sequence). The V gene lost 7 bases and the J gene lost 4 bases, with 22 bases spanning the gap. The CDR3 has 16 residues. In DNA, the CDR3 is TGTGCCAGTAATTCGGGACAAAAGTTAGGGTCCTATGGCTACACCTTC. It is translated as CASNSGQKLGSYGYTF.

This sequence joins TRBV9 and TRBJ2-1, with D perhaps TRBD2 (5 bases). V lost 0 bases and J lost 0, with 10 bases in between. The CDR3 is 16 residues long. From germline, CDR1 is SGDLS and CDR2 YYNGEE. This CDR3 is CASSVASQYSYNEQFF. The CDR3 region has the DNA TGTGCCAGCAGCGTAGCTAGCCAATACTCCTACAATGAGCAGTTCTTC.

This clone was detected a few times. The CDR3 spells CASSEIPGEQYF. The CDR3 coding sequence is TGTGCCAGCAGTGAAATCCCAGGGGAGCAGTACTTC. The chain couples TRBV6-1 to TRBJ2-7; TRBD1 might be the D (5 bases). CDR3 size: 12 residues. Trimming shortened V by 2 bases and J by 7 bases, and 9 bases separated the two germline ends. Germline loops: CDR1 MNHNS, CDR2 SASEGT.

This chain connects TRBV7-8 to TRBJ2-5, with D unclear. Germline loops: CDR1 SGHVS, CDR2 FQNEAQ. V lost 3 bases and J 4 bases, leaving 6 bases between the germline ends. The CDR3 spans 12 residues. This CDR3 is CASSFPGETQYF. In DNA, the CDR3 is TGTGCCAGCAGCTTCCCGGGAGAGACCCAGTACTTC.

This clone appeared a few times. This chain uses TRBV28 with TRBJ2-5; the D gene is possibly TRBD2 (6 bases). The CDR3 spans 14 residues. Per the germline V gene, CDR1 is MDHEN and CDR2 is SYDVKM. V lost 4 bases, J lost 4 bases, and 13 bases lay in between. The CDR3 loop reads CASSSKGGGETQYF. For the CDR3, the DNA is TGTGCCAGCAGTTCTAAGGGAGGTGGAGAGACCCAGTACTTC.

As DNA, the CDR3 is TGTGCCTCACGGAAGAGCAGCGGGGACCAGTACGAGCAGTACTTC. This translates into CASRKSSGDQYEQYF. V and J are TRBV19 and TRBJ2-7; 7 bases align to TRBD2. Per the germline V gene, CDR1 is LNHDA and CDR2 is SQIVND (reference sequence). This CDR3 has 15 residues. The ends lost 11 bases at V and 4 bases at J; junction bases unmatched: 17. Drawing the rest from reference TRBV19 and TRBJ2-7, the complete variable domain is DGGITQSPKYLFRKEGQNVTLSCEQNLNHDAMYWYRQDPGQGLRLIYYSQIVNDFQKGDIAEGYSVSREKKESFPLTVTSAQKNPTAFYLCASRKSSGDQYEQYFGPGTRLTVT.

The V call is TRBV19, the J call TRBJ2-5; 7 bases agree with TRBD2. The trim removed 6 bases at V and 5 bases at J, leaving 9 bases unmatched. Germline-derived CDR1 and CDR2 are LNHDA and SQIVND (reference sequence). CDR3 size: 14 residues. Written as DNA, the CDR3 is TGTGCCAGTAGGGATACGGGGGGTGGGGAGACCCAGTACTTC. It yields the protein CASRDTGGGETQYF.

This chain connects TRBV27 to TRBJ1-4; the D gene is possibly TRBD1 (5 bases). This CDR3 is built from 13 residues. Deletions cut 2 bases from V and 6 bases from J, with 7 bases between. Per the germline V gene, CDR1 is MNHEY and CDR2 is SMNVEV (reference sequence). In DNA form, the CDR3 reads TGTGCCAGCAGTTTACAGGGTTATGAAAAACTGTTTTTT. Protein product: CASSLQGYEKLFF.

This clone was detected a few times. The chain combines TRBV5-1 with TRBJ2-5, with 7 bases matching TRBD2. V lost 3 bases, J lost 5 bases, and 7 bases stayed unmatched. The CDR3 is 14 residues long. Germline V gives CDR1 SGHRS, CDR2 YFSETQ. In DNA, the CDR3 is TGCGCCAGCAGCTCTGGACCGGGAGGTGAGACCCAGTACTTC. Amino acid sequence: CASSSGPGGETQYF. The whole variable domain, filled in from reference TRBV5-1 and TRBJ2-5, reads KAGVTQTPRYLIKTRGQQVTLSCSPISGHRSVSWYQQTPGQGLQFLFEYFSETQRNKGNFPGRFSGRQFSNSRSEMNVSTLELGDSALYLCASSSGPGGETQYFGPGTRLLVL.

This clone was detected a few times. The chain combines TRBV4-2 with TRBJ2-5, with TRBD1 matching over 7 bases. V was pared by 1 base and J by 3 bases, with 5 bases of the junction left unmatched. The length of the CDR3 is 15 residues. Germline V lookup: CDR1 LGHNA, CDR2 YNFKEQ. The CDR3: CASSQGLDREETQYF. The CDR3 DNA follows: TGTGCCAGCAGCCAAGGCCTCGACAGGGAAGAGACCCAGTACTTC.

The rearrangement links TRBV30 to TRBJ2-5, with D possibly matching TRBD2 (6 bases). CDR3 size: 15 residues. V lost 4 bases and J 4 bases, leaving 19 bases between the germline ends. Germline loops: CDR1 GTSNPN, CDR2 SVGIG (reference sequence). The CDR3 nucleotides are TGTGCCTGGACCCATTTGGGGGGTTCAGGAGAGACCCAGTACTTC. This translates into CAWTHLGGSGETQYF. The complete variable domain, with remaining parts taken from reference TRBV30 and TRBJ2-5, reads SQTIHQWPATLVQPVGSPLSLECTVEGTSNPNLYWYRQAAGRGLQLLFYSVGIGQISSEVPQNLSASRPQDRQFILSSKKLLLSDSGFYLCAWTHLGGSGETQYFGPGTRLLVL.

V gene TRBV7-2 combines with J gene TRBJ2-7; TRBD1 might be the D (5 bases). Germline V gene data show CDR1 as SGHTA and CDR2 as FQGNSA. The V end lost 5 bases, the J end lost 4 bases, and 15 bases lay between the germline ends. CDR3 length equals 14 residues. As DNA, the CDR3 is TGTGCCAGCAGCACCCGACCCACAGGATACGAGCAGTACTTC. This codes for CASSTRPTGYEQYF.

V gene TRBV11-1 combines with J gene TRBJ2-2; 9 bases are shared with TRBD1. CDR3 length: 14 amino acids. Trimming cost V 4 bases and J 8 bases; bases outside gene matches: 5. Germline assignment: CDR1 SGHAT and CDR2 FQDESV (reference sequence). As DNA, the CDR3 is TGTGCCAGCAGCTACCGACAGGGGGTTGGGGAGCTGTTTTTT. Its protein is CASSYRQGVGELFF.